These 20 T cell receptor beta chains originate from one sample sequenced in a study of blood T cell repertoires in COVID-19. TCRdb's copy holds only in-frame clones and misses some; the assay was immunoSEQ multiplex PCR. Among approximately 210,000 clones listed, less than 85% were seen once. What was sequenced was peripheral blood. These TCRs come from a woman aged 70-85 years with active or convalescent COVID-19.

The genes are TRBV6-5 and TRBJ2-7; D is perhaps TRBD1 (6 bases). The ends were cut back, 0 bases at V and 3 bases at J, with 15 bases in the middle. CDR1 and CDR2 from the germline V gene are MNHEY and SVGAGI. There are 16 residues in the CDR3. The DNA of the CDR3 is TGTGCCAGCAGTTACTCGTTTGCAGGGGAGAACTACGAGCAGTACTTC. This codes for CASSYSFAGENYEQYF.

The rearrangement joins TRBV30 to TRBJ1-2; D may be TRBD1 (5 bases). Germline CDR1 is GTSNPN and CDR2 is SVGIG (reference sequence). Deletions cut 0 bases from V and 7 bases from J, with 12 bases between. The CDR3 has 13 amino acids. The CDR3 DNA reads TGTGCCTGGAGTGTATTACGGGGGGTTGGCTACACCTTC. Translated: CAWSVLRGVGYTF.

This sequence joins TRBV2 and TRBJ1-5, with 12 bases aligning to TRBD1. Germline assignment: CDR1 SNHLY and CDR2 FYNNEI. CDR3 length equals 15 residues. Trimming took 6 bases from V and 10 from J; bases not matched to a gene: 10. The CDR3 coding sequence is TGTGCCAGCAGGTACCTCGGGACAGGGGGCGGACCCCAGCATTTT. Its protein product is CASRYLGTGGGPQHF.

The chain couples TRBV2 to TRBJ2-3; 10 positions agree with TRBD2. The germline CDR1 and CDR2 sequences are SNHLY and FYNNEI. The CDR3 is made up of 15 amino acids. Germline trimming cut 4 bases from V and 3 bases from J; bases unmatched to any gene: 4. The CDR3, as DNA: TGTGCCAGCAGTGTGCTAGCGGGGGTTACAGATACGCAGTATTTT. This codes for CASSVLAGVTDTQYF.

The table lists this clone with a few counts. The J gene is TRBJ2-3, the V gene TRBV28, with D perhaps TRBD2 (5 bases). Germline V gives CDR1 MDHEN, CDR2 SYDVKM. The CDR3 covers 13 residues. Trimming removed 7 bases from V and 0 bases from J, with 8 bases in between. This CDR3 reads CASKDSSTDTQYF. In DNA form, the CDR3 reads TGTGCCAGCAAGGACTCTAGCACAGATACGCAGTATTTT.

The V gene is TRBV5-1, the J gene TRBJ2-7; maybe TRBD2 (5 bases). CDR1 is SGHRS and CDR2 is YFSETQ in the germline V gene. Trimming cost V 4 bases and J 0 bases, with 14 bases left between them. This CDR3 is 15 amino acids long. The CDR3 DNA follows: TGCGCCAGCAGCCCCCAAGTTACTAGCTCCTACGAGCAGTACTTC. The encoded protein is CASSPQVTSSYEQYF.

V usage is TRBV2 and J usage is TRBJ2-4; the D gene is possibly TRBD1 (6 bases). The germline V gene has CDR1 SNHLY and CDR2 FYNNEI. Trimming took off 4 bases at V and 8 bases at J, with 12 bases between the two ends. The CDR3 consists of 13 residues. The CDR3 DNA is TGTGCCAGCAGTGCATACAGGGTGCACATTCAGTACTTC. It specifies CASSAYRVHIQYF.

The chain carries TRBV9 and TRBJ1-2, with 10 bases matching TRBD1. The trim removed 3 bases at V and 1 base at J, leaving 9 bases unmatched. Germline CDR1 is SGDLS and CDR2 is YYNGEE. The CDR3 is 17 amino acids. CDR3 residues: CASSATRQGADNYGYTF. The CDR3 nucleotides read TGTGCCAGCAGCGCAACCCGACAGGGGGCGGATAACTATGGCTACACCTTC. Based on the CDR3 plus reference TRBV9 and TRBJ1-2, the full variable domain is DSGVTQTPKHLITATGQRVTLRCSPRSGDLSVYWYQQSLDQGLQFLIQYYNGEERAKGNILERFSAQQFPDLHSELNLSSLELGDSALYFCASSATRQGADNYGYTFGSGTRLTVV.

The chain has TRBV15 and TRBJ2-1; 7 nucleotides line up with TRBD2. Germline V gives CDR1 LNHNV, CDR2 YYDKDF (reference sequence). The CDR3 spans 16 residues. V gave up 6 bases and J gave up 3 bases; unmatched junction bases: 11. CDR3 sequence reads: CATSLNGGGSYNEQFF. The CDR3 DNA sequence: TGTGCCACCAGTCTGAATGGCGGCGGGAGCTACAATGAGCAGTTCTTC. The whole variable domain, filled in from reference TRBV15 and TRBJ2-1, reads DAMVIQNPRYQVTQFGKPVTLSCSQTLNHNVMYWYQQKSSQAPKLLFHYYDKDFNNEADTPDNFQSRRPNTSFCFLDIRSPGLGDTAMYLCATSLNGGGSYNEQFFGPGTRLTVL.

The rearrangement links TRBV6-5 to TRBJ1-2; 9 bases are shared with TRBD1. The length of the CDR3 is 14 residues. CDR1 is MNHEY, CDR2 SVGAGI, per germline. The V and J ends lost 6 bases and 3 bases, in that order; junction bases with no gene match: 5. CDR3 coding DNA: TGTGCCAGCAGCCCGGGACAGGGTGACTATGGCTACACCTTC. Translating gives CASSPGQGDYGYTF.

V is TRBV7-2 and J is TRBJ1-5; no clear D. CDR3 length: 15 amino acids. Germline loops: CDR1 SGHTA, CDR2 FQGNSA. Trimming took 1 base from V and 10 from J, leaving 17 bases between them. DNA for the CDR3: TGTGCCAGCAGCTTAGTTTGGGGAGGTGAGTCCCCCCAGCATTTT. Amino acid sequence: CASSLVWGGESPQHF.

The genes are TRBV5-1 and TRBJ2-1; D not resolved. Germline V lookup: CDR1 SGHRS, CDR2 YFSETQ. This CDR3 is 13 amino acids long. Trimming took off 0 bases at V and 6 bases at J, with 7 bases between the two ends. CDR3 sequence reads: CASSLELFNEQFF. DNA for the CDR3: TGCGCCAGCAGCTTGGAACTGTTCAATGAGCAGTTCTTC.

This chain joins TRBV3-1 (or the pseudogene TRBV3-2) and TRBJ1-2; D uncertain. Trimming removed 6 bases at V and 5 bases at J, with 16 bases between. The length of the CDR3 is 14 residues. Germline V gene sequence: CDR1 LGHDT, CDR2 YNNKEL (reference sequence). The CDR3 DNA is TGTGCCAGCAGTCGCCCGGGAGGAGAATATGGCTACACCTTC. Protein product: CASSRPGGEYGYTF.

In regard to this clone: Within the sample, other DNA sequences also encode this same CDR3. The J gene is TRBJ2-7, the V gene TRBV6-5, with a weak D call TRBD1 (5 bases). This CDR3 contains 16 residues. V shed 0 bases and J shed 0 bases, with 12 bases lying between them. From germline, CDR1 is MNHEY and CDR2 SVGAGI. CDR3 DNA sequence: TGTGCCAGCAGTTACTCGAGGACACGAGGCTCCTACGAGCAGTACTTC. The encoded protein is CASSYSRTRGSYEQYF.

This rearrangement joins TRBV28 to TRBJ1-2; tentative D call: TRBD1 (6 bases). Trimming shortened V by 2 bases and J by 13 bases, and 11 bases separated the two germline ends. The V gene's germline CDR1 is MDHEN and CDR2 SYDVKM. This CDR3 has 11 amino acids. This chain's CDR3 is CASSLGGRGTF. The CDR3 nucleotides are TGTGCCAGCAGTTTAGGGGGCAGGGGCACCTTC.

The V call is TRBV7-2, the J call TRBJ1-2; D is uncertain. Germline values: CDR1 SGHTA, CDR2 FQGNSA. V was clipped by 5 bases and J by 2 bases, with 12 bases between them. This CDR3 is built from 14 residues. CDR3 amino acids: CASSPRSQNYGYTF. Written as DNA, the CDR3 is TGTGCCAGCAGCCCTCGTTCACAAAACTATGGCTACACCTTC.

The chain has TRBV7-2 and TRBJ2-5; a possible D gene is TRBD1 (6 bases). This CDR3 is built from 15 residues. Germline values: CDR1 SGHTA, CDR2 FQGNSA. Between the trimmed V and J ends, which lost 5 bases and 5 bases, there was a span of 18 bases. CDR3: CASSRQGSHMETQYF. CDR3 DNA sequence: TGTGCCAGCAGCCGTCAGGGGAGTCATATGGAGACCCAGTACTTC.

The CDR3 nucleotides read TGCAGCGTGCAAGCCCTGGACCAAGAGACCCAGTACTTC. This gives the protein CSVQALDQETQYF. The chain recombines TRBV29-1 with TRBJ2-5; D is unresolved. Trimming stripped 6 bases from V and 0 bases from J, with 11 bases between. The CDR3 spans 13 residues. The germline gives CDR1 SQVTM, CDR2 ANQGSEA.

The rearrangement links TRBV5-1 to TRBJ1-2, with 8 bases aligning to TRBD1. Trimming took 3 bases from V and 6 from J; bases not matched to a gene: 4. Germline CDR1 reads SGHRS; CDR2 reads YFSETQ. The CDR3 covers 13 residues. CDR3 sequence (DNA): TGCGCCAGCAGCTCACAGGGGGGTGATGGCTACACCTTC. This gives the protein CASSSQGGDGYTF.

This clone was recorded a few times. V and J are TRBV6-5 and TRBJ2-5; D might be TRBD1 (6 bases). Germline-derived CDR1 and CDR2 are MNHEY and SVGAGI. V lost 0 bases and J 2 bases, leaving 10 bases between the germline ends. The CDR3 length is 15 residues. The CDR3 DNA reads TGTGCCAGCAGTTACTCAGGGGGACCACAAGAGACCCAGTACTTC. Translating gives CASSYSGGPQETQYF.